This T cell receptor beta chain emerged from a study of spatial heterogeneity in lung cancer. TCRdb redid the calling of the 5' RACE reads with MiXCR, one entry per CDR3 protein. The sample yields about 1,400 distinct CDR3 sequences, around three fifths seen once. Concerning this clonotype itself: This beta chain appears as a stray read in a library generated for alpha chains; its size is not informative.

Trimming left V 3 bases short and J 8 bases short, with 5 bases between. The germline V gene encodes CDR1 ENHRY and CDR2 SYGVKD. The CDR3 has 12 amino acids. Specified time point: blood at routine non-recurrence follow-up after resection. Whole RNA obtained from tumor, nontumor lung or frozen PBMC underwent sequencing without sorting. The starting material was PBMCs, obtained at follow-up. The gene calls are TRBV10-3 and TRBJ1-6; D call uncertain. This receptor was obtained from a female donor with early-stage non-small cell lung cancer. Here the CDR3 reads CAISDWDSPLHF. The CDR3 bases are TGTGCCATCAGTGATTGGGATTCACCCCTCCACTTT.